The text below deals with one TCR beta chain. This CDR3 has 16 amino acids. CDR1 is LNHDA and CDR2 is SQIVND in the germline V gene (reference sequence). Trimming took 3 bases from V and 1 from J; bases not matched to a gene: 1. This sample was included in a study of control samples from healthy donors and cancer patients. Assay used: immunoSEQ multiplex PCR; TCRdb lists only in-frame clones, some missing. The sample contains about 180,000 clones, roughly 92% of which appear only once. The chain couples TRBV19 to TRBJ2-4; 12 nucleotides match TRBD2. The clonotype was recovered from a man aged 25 to 40 in good health. Input material: blood. CDR3 bases: TGTGCCAGTAGTATCGGACTAGCGGGGGCCAAAAACATTCAGTACTTC. Translating gives CASSIGLAGAKNIQYF. Looking up the rest from reference TRBV19 and TRBJ2-4 gives the full variable domain: DGGITQSPKYLFRKEGQNVTLSCEQNLNHDAMYWYRQDPGQGLRLIYYSQIVNDFQKGDIAEGYSVSREKKESFPLTVTSAQKNPTAFYLCASSIGLAGAKNIQYFGAGTRLSVL.